A single sample gave rise to the 17 T cell receptor beta chains below, sequenced in a study of glioma-infiltrating T cells. The iRepertoire nested amplicon-rescue multiplex PCR amplified TCR alpha and beta CDR3s from RNA. TCRdb recomputed calls from the multiplex PCR reads with MiXCR, one row per CDR3 protein. The profile shows 100,000 to 150,000 distinct CDR3 sequences, less than 30% of them singletons. What was sequenced was glioma tissue, nonneoplastic brain tissue, or PBMCs (not recorded which). The receptors stem from a human donor with low-grade glioma or glioblastoma, undergoing nonglioma brain surgery, or in good health (not recorded which).

This clonotype was counted many times. The rearrangement uses TRBV20-1 and TRBJ2-7; D is possibly TRBD2 (6 bases). CDR3 length equals 15 residues. With 0 bases removed from V and 1 base from J, the gap between germline ends came to 13 bases. The germline gives CDR1 DFQATT, CDR2 SNEGSKA (reference sequence). The CDR3 loop reads CSARDGLASSYEQYF. As DNA, the CDR3 is TGCAGTGCTAGAGACGGGCTAGCGTCGTCCTACGAGCAGTACTTC.

In this sample, this clonotype turned up many times. The rearrangement links TRBV6-6 to TRBJ1-5, with D hard to call. The V gene's germline CDR1 is MNHNY and CDR2 SVGAGI (reference sequence). V shed 0 bases and J shed 3 bases, with 9 bases lying between them. The CDR3 sequence is 15 residues long. CDR3 sequence reads: CASSYSAGFNQPQHF. CDR3 nucleotides: TGTGCCAGCAGTTACTCGGCGGGTTTCAATCAGCCCCAGCATTTT.

This clonotype was counted at least ten times. This chain connects TRBV7-9 to TRBJ1-1; maybe TRBD1 (5 bases). V lost 10 bases to trimming and J lost 0 bases, with 9 bases between them. Per the germline V gene, CDR1 is SEHNR and CDR2 is FQNEAQ (reference sequence). This CDR3 has 12 residues. DNA for the CDR3: TGTGCCATCTCGGGGGTGAACACTGAAGCTTTCTTT. Its protein is CAISGVNTEAFF. Combining the CDR3 with reference TRBV7-9 and TRBJ1-1 gives the whole variable domain DTGVSQNPRHKITKRGQNVTFRCDPISEHNRLYWYRQTLGQGPEFLTYFQNEAQLEKSRLLSDRFSAERPKGSFSTLEIQRTEQGDSAMYLCAISGVNTEAFFGQGTRLTVV.

There are many counts of this clonotype. The chain links TRBV20-1 to TRBJ2-5, with D tentatively TRBD1 or TRBD2 (6 bases each). The CDR3 has 15 amino acids. V was pared by 0 bases and J by 1 base, with 12 bases between. CDR1 is DFQATT and CDR2 is SNEGSKA in the germline V gene (reference sequence). CDR3: CSARDPGGIQETQYF. The CDR3 nucleotides are TGCAGTGCTAGAGATCCCGGGGGCATCCAAGAGACCCAGTACTTC.

Concerning this clonotype itself: The germline gene is not matched at one end of the junction; a read error may be the cause. The V gene is TRBV6-2 or TRBV6-3, the J gene TRBJ1-1, with D possibly TRBD1 on 5 matching bases. Germline CDR1 reads MNHEY; CDR2 reads SVGEGT. The CDR3 loop spans 16 amino acids. CDR3 sequence reads: CANSHSWRGANTEAFF. CDR3 in DNA: TGTGCCAACAGTCACTCATGGAGGGGAGCGAACACTGAAGCCTTCTTT.

This clonotype was seen a handful of times. One base away lies a much larger clone, so this may be a sequencing read error. CDR3 sequence reads: CASSFMSGTGELLF. CDR3 nucleotides: TGTGCCAGCAGTTTTATGAGTGGTACCGGGGAGCTGCTTTTT. J is TRBJ2-2 and V is TRBV28; TRBD2 is a possible D gene (5 bases). This CDR3 is built from 14 residues. Germline lookup yields CDR1 MDHEN and CDR2 SYDVKM.

As for this clonotype: A read error may explain this, as a much larger clone is one base away. This sequence joins TRBV20-1 and TRBJ2-5; D assignment may be TRBD1 or TRBD2 (6 bases each). The CDR3 is 15 residues long. CDR1 DFQATT and CDR2 SNEGSKA come from the germline V gene (reference sequence). The CDR3 region has the DNA TGCAGTGGTAGAGCAATCGGGGGCTCTCAAGAGACCCAGTACTTC. Its protein product is CSGRAIGGSQETQYF.

At least ten counts were recorded for this clonotype. The chain has TRBV6-1 and TRBJ2-2; the match to TRBD1 covers 8 bases. The CDR3 totals 14 residues. Trimming cost V 6 bases and J 7 bases; bases outside gene matches: 7. CDR1 and CDR2 (germline): MNHNS, SASEGT. The CDR3 bases are TGTGCCAGCAGCCCAGACAGGGGAATCGGGGAGCTGTTTTTT. Translated, it gives CASSPDRGIGELFF.

The chain couples TRBV19 to TRBJ2-7, with D perhaps TRBD1 (6 bases). CDR1 LNHDA and CDR2 SQIVND come from the germline V gene (reference sequence). CDR3 length equals 14 residues. V lost 7 bases to trimming and J lost 3 bases, with 16 bases between them. The CDR3 region is CASTDRTDHYEQYF. CDR3 nucleotides: TGTGCCAGTACCGACAGGACAGACCACTACGAGCAGTACTTC.

The chain has TRBV29-1 and TRBJ2-3; unclear D gene. Germline V gives CDR1 SQVTM, CDR2 ANQGSEA. CDR3 length equals 12 residues. Trimming pared 6 bases from V and 3 bases from J, leaving 10 bases between. CDR3 sequence (DNA): TGCAGCGTAGACCCAGTAACAGATACGCAGTATTTT. Translating it yields CSVDPVTDTQYF.

A word on this clonotype: A much larger clone lies one base from this, so it may be a read error. This chain joins TRBV7-9 and TRBJ2-7; D not certain. Germline V gives CDR1 SEHNR, CDR2 FQNEAQ (reference sequence). CDR3 length: 13 residues. CDR3 nucleotides: TGTGCCGGCAGCCTCAGGTGGGACTACGAGCAGTACTTC. It is translated as CAGSLRWDYEQYF.

In this sample, this clonotype turned up a few times. The chain combines TRBV4-2 with TRBJ2-3; TRBD2 agrees at 9 bases. Per germline, CDR1 LGHNA and CDR2 YNFKEQ. The ends lost 1 base at V and 3 bases at J; junction bases unmatched: 5. This CDR3 is built from 16 residues. CDR3 sequence reads: CASSQGASGETDTQYF. For the CDR3, the DNA is TGTGCCAGCAGCCAAGGGGCTAGCGGGGAAACAGATACGCAGTATTTT.

Many counts were recorded for this clonotype. The genes are TRBV28 and TRBJ2-3; 15 nucleotides align to TRBD2. The CDR3 has 17 amino acids. V lost 5 bases to trimming and J lost 7 bases; unmatched junction nucleotides: 10. Germline V gene data show CDR1 as MDHEN and CDR2 as SYDVKM. The CDR3 sequence: CASSPPGLAGGMNTQYF. CDR3 DNA sequence: TGTGCCAGCAGTCCCCCGGGACTAGCGGGAGGAATGAATACGCAGTATTTT. The variable domain in full, completed from reference TRBV28 and TRBJ2-3, reads DVKVTQSSRYLVKRTGEKVFLECVQDMDHENMFWYRQDPGLGLRLIYFSYDVKMKEKGDIPEGYSVSREKKERFSLILESASTNQTSMYLCASSPPGLAGGMNTQYFGPGTRLTVL.

This clonotype was seen repeatedly, ten times or more. The CDR3 here is CASSRTSGSVETQYF. The CDR3 nucleotides read TGTGCCAGCAGCCGGACTAGCGGGAGTGTTGAGACCCAGTACTTC. V is TRBV3-1 and J is TRBJ2-5, with 13 bases lining up with TRBD2. This CDR3 has 15 amino acids. The V gene end was trimmed by 4 bases and the J gene end by 5 bases; junction bases not matched to a gene: 4. Looked up from germline, CDR1 is LGHDT and CDR2 is YNNKEL (reference sequence).

This clonotype was detected ten times or more. The chain has TRBV28 and TRBJ2-5; D possibly uses TRBD1 or TRBD2 (6 bases each). The V end lost 5 bases, the J end lost 5 bases, and 15 bases lay between the germline ends. CDR3 length: 14 residues. Germline V gives CDR1 MDHEN, CDR2 SYDVKM. CDR3 DNA sequence: TGTGCCAGCAGTCCGCCCGGGGGCCCGGAGACCCAGTACTTC. It codes for CASSPPGGPETQYF.

This clonotype has ten or more counts. This chain uses TRBV14 with TRBJ2-1; D is unresolved. This CDR3 is built from 13 residues. V was trimmed by 1 base and J by 7 bases, leaving 8 bases between them. Germline V gene data show CDR1 as SGHDN and CDR2 as FVKESK. The CDR3 reads CASSQGALNEQFF. The CDR3 coding sequence is TGTGCCAGCAGCCAAGGGGCCCTGAATGAGCAGTTCTTC.

This clonotype was seen more than once but under ten times. This may arise from a read error, as a much more abundant clone is one base away. The chain recombines TRBV7-2 with TRBJ2-5; possible D gene TRBD2, 5 bases. Trimming took 8 bases from V and 4 from J, leaving 20 bases between them. This CDR3 has 15 amino acids. Germline V gives CDR1 SGHTA, CDR2 FQGNSA. CDR3 loop: CASGSTPSRTETQYF. DNA for the CDR3: TGTGCCAGCGGCTCGACCCCTAGCCGCACAGAGACCCAGTACTTC.